Sequencing of this T cell receptor beta chain was carried out in a study of blood T cell repertoires in COVID-19. Method: immunoSEQ multiplex PCR; TCRdb's copy keeps in-frame clones and lacks some. There are approximately 150,000 clones in the sample; more than 75% occur only once, and 8.4% lies in the top ten. Trimming stripped 1 base from V and 4 bases from J, with 7 bases between. CDR1 and CDR2 (germline): SGHAT, FQNNGV. The CDR3 is made up of 14 amino acids. The sequenced material came from peripheral blood. This clonotype was sampled from a woman between 70 and 85 years old with acute or convalescent COVID-19. The chain uses TRBV11-2 and TRBJ2-2; maybe TRBD1 (5 bases). DNA of the CDR3: TGTGCCAGCAGCTTAGTAGGGGTCACCGGGGAGCTGTTTTTT. Protein sequence: CASSLVGVTGELFF.